This T cell receptor (beta chain) was retrieved from a study of T cells after yellow fever vaccination. General study points: Repertoires obtained by FACS sorting could include abundant clonotypes that entered as contaminants from the bulk population.

Trimming removed 5 bases from V and 0 bases from J, with 8 bases in between. Germline CDR1 SGHVS, CDR2 FQNEAQ. The CDR3 loop spans 14 amino acids. In its sample, this clonotype was seen a few times. Its antigen is unknown. The TCR cDNA carried a universal primer site and UMIs from 5'RACE template switching. TCRdb used MiXCR to reprocess the 5' RACE reads, holding one entry per CDR3 protein. Of around 250,000 distinct CDR3 sequences detected, about 7.1% appear once; the ten largest clones hold 0.85%. The sequenced sample was CD4+ T cells sorted from PBMCs, obtained 15 days after the yellow fever booster vaccination. The TCR comes from a man aged 25 to 45 who received the YFV17D yellow fever vaccine. The chain recombines TRBV7-8 with TRBJ1-5; D call uncertain. CDR3 DNA sequence: TGTGCCAGCAGCCCCCTTAGTAGCAATCAGCCCCAGCATTTT. This codes for CASSPLSSNQPQHF.